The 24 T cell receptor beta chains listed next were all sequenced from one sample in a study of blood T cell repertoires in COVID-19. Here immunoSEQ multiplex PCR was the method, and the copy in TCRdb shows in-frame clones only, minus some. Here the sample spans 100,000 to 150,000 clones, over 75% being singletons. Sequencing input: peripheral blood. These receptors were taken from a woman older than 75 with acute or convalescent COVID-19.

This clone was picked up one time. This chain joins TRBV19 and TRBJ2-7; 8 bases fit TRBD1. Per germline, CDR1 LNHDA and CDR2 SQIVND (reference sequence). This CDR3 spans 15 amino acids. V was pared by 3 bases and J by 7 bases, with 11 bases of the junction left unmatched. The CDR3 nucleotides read TGTGCCAGTAGTATGGGACAGGCGCCTAGTGCAGAGCAGTACTTC. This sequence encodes CASSMGQAPSAEQYF.

The CDR3 spells CASGLTRQAFSSYNEQFF. The CDR3, as DNA: TGTGCTAGTGGTTTGACAAGACAGGCCTTTAGCTCCTACAATGAGCAGTTCTTC. J is TRBJ2-1 and V is TRBV12-5; D might be TRBD1 (6 bases). The CDR3 is made up of 18 amino acids. CDR1 and CDR2 (germline): LGHNT, FRNRAP. The germline V and J ends were trimmed by 2 bases and 0 bases, with 17 bases remaining between them.

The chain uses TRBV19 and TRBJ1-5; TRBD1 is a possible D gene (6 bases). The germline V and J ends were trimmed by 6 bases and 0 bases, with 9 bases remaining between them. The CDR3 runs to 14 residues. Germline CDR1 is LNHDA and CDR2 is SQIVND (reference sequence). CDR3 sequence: CASRNRDSNQPQHF. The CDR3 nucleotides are TGTGCCAGTAGAAACAGGGATAGCAATCAGCCCCAGCATTTT.

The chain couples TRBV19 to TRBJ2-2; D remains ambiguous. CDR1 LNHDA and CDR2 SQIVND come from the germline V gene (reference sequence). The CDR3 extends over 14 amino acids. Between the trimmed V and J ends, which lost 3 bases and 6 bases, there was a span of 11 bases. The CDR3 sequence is CASSMRLPPGELFF. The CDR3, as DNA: TGTGCCAGTAGTATGAGATTGCCCCCCGGGGAGCTGTTTTTT.

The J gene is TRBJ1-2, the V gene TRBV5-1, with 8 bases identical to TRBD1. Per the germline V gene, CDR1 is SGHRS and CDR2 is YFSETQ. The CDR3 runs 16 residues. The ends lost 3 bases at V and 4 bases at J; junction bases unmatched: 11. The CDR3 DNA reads TGCGCCAGCAGCTGGGAATACGGACAGGGTGGCTATGGCTACACCTTC. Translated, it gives CASSWEYGQGGYGYTF.

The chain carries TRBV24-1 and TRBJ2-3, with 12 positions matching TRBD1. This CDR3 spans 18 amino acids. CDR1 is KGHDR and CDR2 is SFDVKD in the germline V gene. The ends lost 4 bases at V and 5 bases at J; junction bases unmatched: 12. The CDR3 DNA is TGTGCCACCAGTGACCACAGGGACAGGGGGCGTGGGAGAGATACGCAGTATTTT. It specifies CATSDHRDRGRGRDTQYF.

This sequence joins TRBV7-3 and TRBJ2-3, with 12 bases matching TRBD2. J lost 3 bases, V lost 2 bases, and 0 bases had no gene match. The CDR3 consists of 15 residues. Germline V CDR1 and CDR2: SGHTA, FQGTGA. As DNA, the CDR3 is TGTGCCAGCAGCTTACTAGCGGGAGGGACAGATACGCAGTATTTT. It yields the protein CASSLLAGGTDTQYF.

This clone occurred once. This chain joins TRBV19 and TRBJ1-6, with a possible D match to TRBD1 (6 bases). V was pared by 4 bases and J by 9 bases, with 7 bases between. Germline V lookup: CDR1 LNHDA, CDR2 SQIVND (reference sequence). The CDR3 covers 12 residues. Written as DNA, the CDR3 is TGTGCCAGTAGTAGCAGGGGTTCACCCCTCCACTTT. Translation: CASSSRGSPLHF.

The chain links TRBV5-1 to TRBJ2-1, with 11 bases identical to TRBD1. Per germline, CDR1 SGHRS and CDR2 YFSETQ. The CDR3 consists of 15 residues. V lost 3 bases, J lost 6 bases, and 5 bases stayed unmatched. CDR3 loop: CASSYVGTGGNEQFF. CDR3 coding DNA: TGCGCCAGCAGCTACGTAGGGACAGGGGGCAATGAGCAGTTCTTC.

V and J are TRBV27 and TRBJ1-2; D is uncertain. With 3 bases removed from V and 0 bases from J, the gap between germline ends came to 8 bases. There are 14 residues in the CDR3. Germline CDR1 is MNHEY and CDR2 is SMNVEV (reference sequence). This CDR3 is CASSFAGSNYGYTF. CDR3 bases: TGTGCCAGCAGTTTCGCAGGATCTAACTATGGCTACACCTTC.

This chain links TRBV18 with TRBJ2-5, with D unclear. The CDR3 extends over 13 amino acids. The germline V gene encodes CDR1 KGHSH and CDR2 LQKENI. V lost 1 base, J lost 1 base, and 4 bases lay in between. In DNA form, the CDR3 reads TGTGCCAGCTCACCACGGGCCCAAGAGACCCAGTACTTC. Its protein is CASSPRAQETQYF. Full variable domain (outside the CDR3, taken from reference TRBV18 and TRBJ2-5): NAGVMQNPRHLVRRRGQEARLRCSPMKGHSHVYWYRQLPEEGLKFMVYLQKENIIDESGMPKERFSAEFPKEGPSILRIQQVVRGDSAAYFCASSPRAQETQYFGPGTRLLVL.

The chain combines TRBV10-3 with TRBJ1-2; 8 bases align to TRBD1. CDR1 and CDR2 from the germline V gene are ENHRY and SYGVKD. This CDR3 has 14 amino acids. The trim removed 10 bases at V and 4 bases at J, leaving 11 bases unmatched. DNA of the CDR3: TGTGCCACACACACGACAGGGGACCTCTATGGCTACACCTTC. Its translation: CATHTTGDLYGYTF.

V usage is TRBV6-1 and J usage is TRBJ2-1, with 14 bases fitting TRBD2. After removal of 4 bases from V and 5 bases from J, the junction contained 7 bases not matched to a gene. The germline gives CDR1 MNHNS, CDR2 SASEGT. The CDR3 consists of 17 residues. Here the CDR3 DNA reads TGTGCCAGCAGTGTGACTAGCGGGGGGGTTAAGGACAATGAGCAGTTCTTC. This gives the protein CASSVTSGGVKDNEQFF.

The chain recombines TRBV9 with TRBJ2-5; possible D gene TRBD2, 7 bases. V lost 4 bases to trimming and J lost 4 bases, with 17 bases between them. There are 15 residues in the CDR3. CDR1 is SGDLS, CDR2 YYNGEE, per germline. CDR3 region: CASSFRGRAGETQYF. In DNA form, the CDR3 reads TGTGCCAGCAGCTTTAGGGGGAGGGCCGGAGAGACCCAGTACTTC.

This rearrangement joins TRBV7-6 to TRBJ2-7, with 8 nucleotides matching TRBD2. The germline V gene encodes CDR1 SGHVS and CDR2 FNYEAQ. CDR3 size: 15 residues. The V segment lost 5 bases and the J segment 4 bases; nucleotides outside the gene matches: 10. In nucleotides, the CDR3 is TGTGCCAGCAGCCCTAAACGAGCGGGAGCTTACGAGCAGTACTTC. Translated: CASSPKRAGAYEQYF.

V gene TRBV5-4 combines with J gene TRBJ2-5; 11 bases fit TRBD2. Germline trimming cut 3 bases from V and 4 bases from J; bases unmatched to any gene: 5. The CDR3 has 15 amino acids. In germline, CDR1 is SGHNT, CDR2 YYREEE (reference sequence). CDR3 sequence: CASSSLAGGPETQYF. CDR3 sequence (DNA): TGTGCCAGCAGCTCTTTAGCGGGAGGGCCAGAGACCCAGTACTTC. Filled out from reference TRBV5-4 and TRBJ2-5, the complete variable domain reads ETGVTQSPTHLIKTRGQQVTLRCSSQSGHNTVSWYQQALGQGPQFIFQYYREEENGRGNFPPRFSGLQFPNYSSELNVNALELDDSALYLCASSSLAGGPETQYFGPGTRLLVL.

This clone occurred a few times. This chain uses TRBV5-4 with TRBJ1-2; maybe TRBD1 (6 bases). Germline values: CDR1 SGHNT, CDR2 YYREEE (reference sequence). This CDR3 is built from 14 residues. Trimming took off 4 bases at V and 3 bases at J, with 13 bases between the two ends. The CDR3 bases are TGTGCCAGCAGCCCGCAGGGGCTCCACTATGGCTACACCTTC. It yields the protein CASSPQGLHYGYTF.

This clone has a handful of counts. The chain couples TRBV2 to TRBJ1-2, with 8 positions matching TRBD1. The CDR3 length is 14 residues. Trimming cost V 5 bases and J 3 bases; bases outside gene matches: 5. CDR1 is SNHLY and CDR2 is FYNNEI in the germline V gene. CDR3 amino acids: CASSFKQGDYGYTF. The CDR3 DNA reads TGTGCCAGCAGTTTTAAACAGGGGGACTATGGCTACACCTTC.

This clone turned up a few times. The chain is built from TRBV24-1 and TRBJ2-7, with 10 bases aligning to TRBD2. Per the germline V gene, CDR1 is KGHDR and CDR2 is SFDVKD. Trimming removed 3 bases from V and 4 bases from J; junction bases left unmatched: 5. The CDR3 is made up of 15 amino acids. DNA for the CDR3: TGTGCCACCAGTGATCCCAGGACTAGCGGTTACGAGCAGTACTTC. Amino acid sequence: CATSDPRTSGYEQYF.

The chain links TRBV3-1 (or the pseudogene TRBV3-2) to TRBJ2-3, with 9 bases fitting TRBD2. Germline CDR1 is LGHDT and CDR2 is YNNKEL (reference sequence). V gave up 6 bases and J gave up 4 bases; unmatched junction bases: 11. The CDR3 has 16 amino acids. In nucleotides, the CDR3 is TGTGCCAGCAGTAGCGGGAGTTCGGGGATCGCAGATACGCAGTATTTT. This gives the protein CASSSGSSGIADTQYF.

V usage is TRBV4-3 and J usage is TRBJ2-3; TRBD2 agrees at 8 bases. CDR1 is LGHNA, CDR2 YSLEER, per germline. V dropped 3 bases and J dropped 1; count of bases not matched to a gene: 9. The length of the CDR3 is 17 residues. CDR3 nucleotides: TGCGCCAGCAGCCAGCAGACTAGCGTACGGGGCACAGATACGCAGTATTTT. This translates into CASSQQTSVRGTDTQYF.

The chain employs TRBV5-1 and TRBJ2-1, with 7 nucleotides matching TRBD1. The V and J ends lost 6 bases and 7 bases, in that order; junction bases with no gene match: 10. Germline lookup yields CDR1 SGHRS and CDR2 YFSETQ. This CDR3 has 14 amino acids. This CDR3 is CASTSNRGGNEQFF. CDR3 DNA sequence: TGCGCCAGCACCTCGAACAGGGGTGGAAATGAGCAGTTCTTC.

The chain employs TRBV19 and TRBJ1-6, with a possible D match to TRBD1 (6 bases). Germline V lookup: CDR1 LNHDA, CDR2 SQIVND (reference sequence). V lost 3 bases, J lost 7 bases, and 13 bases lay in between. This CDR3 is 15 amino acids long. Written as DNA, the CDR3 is TGTGCCAGTAGTATCCAGGGACAACGAAATTCACCCCTCCACTTT. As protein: CASSIQGQRNSPLHF.

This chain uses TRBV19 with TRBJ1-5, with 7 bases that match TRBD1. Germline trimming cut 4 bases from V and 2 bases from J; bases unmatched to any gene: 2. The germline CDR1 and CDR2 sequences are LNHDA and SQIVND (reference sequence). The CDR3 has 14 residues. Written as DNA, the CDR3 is TGTGCCAGTAGTACTACAGGGGGCAATCAGCCCCAGCATTTT. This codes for CASSTTGGNQPQHF.